These 20 T cell receptor beta chains were all obtained from the same sample, sequenced in a study of blood T cell repertoires in COVID-19. Data came from immunoSEQ multiplex PCR; TCRdb stores just in-frame clones and leaves some out. In the table there are about 230,000 clones, approximately 85% of which are singletons. The specimen was peripheral blood. The receptors here all came from a man between 45 and 60 years old with COVID-19, enrolled during active disease.

V usage is TRBV6-1 and J usage is TRBJ2-1, with TRBD1 matching over 7 bases. Trimming took 3 bases from V and 3 from J; bases not matched to a gene: 2. The germline CDR1 and CDR2 sequences are MNHNS and SASEGT. This CDR3 comprises 14 residues. CDR3 bases: TGTGCCAGCAGTGACGGGACAGACTACAATGAGCAGTTCTTC. Its protein product is CASSDGTDYNEQFF.

This clone was seen just once. The chain uses TRBV19 and TRBJ1-5; D remains ambiguous. Trimming removed 4 bases at V and 2 bases at J, with 12 bases between. This CDR3 is 15 amino acids long. Germline V gene data show CDR1 as LNHDA and CDR2 as SQIVND (reference sequence). CDR3 sequence: CASSKQQSGNQPQHF. CDR3 sequence (DNA): TGTGCCAGTAGTAAACAACAGTCAGGCAATCAGCCCCAGCATTTT.

The chain has TRBV2 and TRBJ2-5; D may be TRBD2 (6 bases). Germline V CDR1 and CDR2: SNHLY, FYNNEI. The CDR3 totals 15 residues. The germline V and J ends were trimmed by 0 bases and 4 bases, with 12 bases remaining between them. The DNA for the CDR3 is TGTGCCAGCAGTGAAGCCAGGACTATCGGAGAGACCCAGTACTTC. It specifies CASSEARTIGETQYF.

The V and J genes are TRBV28 and TRBJ2-5, with a tentative D call TRBD1 (5 bases). The CDR3 is 13 amino acids. The ends were cut back, 6 bases at V and 5 bases at J, with 13 bases in the middle. Germline V gene lookup returns CDR1 MDHEN and CDR2 SYDVKM. The chain's CDR3 is CASRRQLSETQYF. The CDR3 coding sequence is TGTGCCAGCAGAAGACAGCTCTCCGAGACCCAGTACTTC.

The rearrangement uses TRBV18 and TRBJ1-1; 8 nucleotides agree with TRBD1. CDR3 length equals 12 residues. Germline trimming cut 9 bases from V and 4 bases from J; bases unmatched to any gene: 4. Germline lookup yields CDR1 KGHSH and CDR2 LQKENI. This chain's CDR3 is CASHTGGTEAFF. CDR3 sequence (DNA): TGTGCCAGTCATACAGGGGGCACTGAAGCTTTCTTT.

This rearrangement joins TRBV9 to TRBJ2-7; the D gene is possibly TRBD1 (6 bases). V was shortened by 5 bases and J by 2 bases, with 17 bases between the two germline ends. Per germline, CDR1 SGDLS and CDR2 YYNGEE. This CDR3 has 15 residues. CDR3 residues: CASSFSPDSTYEQYF. CDR3 nucleotide sequence: TGTGCCAGCAGTTTTTCTCCGGACAGCACCTACGAGCAGTACTTC.

This clone occurred once. The CDR3 coding sequence is TGTGCCAGCAGCACCGGGACAGTTAACCCCGGGGAGCTGTTTTTT. It specifies CASSTGTVNPGELFF. The chain recombines TRBV21-1 with TRBJ2-2; the D call TRBD1 from the table was never checked on the DNA. TRBV21-1 is assigned pseudogene status. The CDR3 is 15 residues long.

The table lists this clone with a count of one. V is TRBV3-1 (or the pseudogene TRBV3-2) and J is TRBJ2-2, with D tentatively TRBD2 (5 bases). The germline V and J ends were trimmed by 4 bases and 1 base, with 10 bases remaining between them. The germline gives CDR1 LGHDT, CDR2 YNNKEL (reference sequence). This CDR3 region has 15 residues. The CDR3 is CASSPFGKNTGELFF. The CDR3 nucleotides are TGTGCCAGCAGCCCCTTCGGGAAGAACACCGGGGAGCTGTTTTTT.

There are a few counts of this clone. The rearrangement joins TRBV11-2 to TRBJ2-1; 12 bases map to TRBD2. The V gene's germline CDR1 is SGHAT and CDR2 FQNNGV. The CDR3 consists of 15 residues. Unmatched junction bases numbered 10, after V lost 5 bases and J lost 11 bases. The CDR3 region has the DNA TGTGCCAGCAGCCCCCGACTAGCGGGGGAGAGGAAGCAGTTCTTC. As protein: CASSPRLAGERKQFF.

The rearrangement uses TRBV30 and TRBJ1-2; perhaps TRBD1 as D (5 bases). The CDR3 runs 12 residues. Germline V gene data show CDR1 as GTSNPN and CDR2 as SVGIG (reference sequence). Between the trimmed V and J ends, which lost 4 bases and 14 bases, there was a span of 20 bases. CDR3 nucleotides: TGTGCCTGGACAAAGCCGGGACTGCCCCAGACCTTC. Its protein product is CAWTKPGLPQTF.

This chain links TRBV11-1 with TRBJ2-7; TRBD1 agrees at 7 bases. The CDR3 runs to 12 residues. Germline trimming cut 5 bases from V and 5 bases from J; bases unmatched to any gene: 3. Germline V gene lookup returns CDR1 SGHAT and CDR2 FQDESV (reference sequence). The CDR3 loop is CASSHDRDEQYF. The CDR3, as DNA: TGTGCCAGCAGCCACGACAGGGACGAGCAGTACTTC. Based on the CDR3 plus reference TRBV11-1 and TRBJ2-7, the full variable domain is EAEVAQSPRYKITEKSQAVAFWCDPISGHATLYWYRQILGQGPELLVQFQDESVVDDSQLPKDRFSAERLKGVDSTLKIQPAELGDSAMYLCASSHDRDEQYFGPGTRLTVT.

The genes are TRBV27 and TRBJ2-1; D possibly corresponds to TRBD2 (5 bases). The CDR3 is 14 residues long. Between the trimmed V and J ends, which lost 6 bases and 0 bases, there was a span of 9 bases. Per germline, CDR1 MNHEY and CDR2 SMNVEV (reference sequence). This chain's CDR3 is CASSRTPSYNEQFF. DNA of the CDR3: TGTGCCAGCAGCAGGACTCCCTCCTACAATGAGCAGTTCTTC.

The V call is TRBV5-4, the J call TRBJ2-3; D is unclear. The CDR3 extends over 13 amino acids. CDR1 and CDR2 (germline): SGHNT, YYREEE (reference sequence). V gave up 2 bases and J gave up 3 bases, with 7 bases separating them. CDR3 in amino acids: CASSFPGTDTQYF. The CDR3 DNA follows: TGTGCCAGCAGCTTTCCCGGGACAGATACGCAGTATTTT.

The chain is built from TRBV2 and TRBJ2-7, with 8 bases lining up with TRBD1. The germline V gene encodes CDR1 SNHLY and CDR2 FYNNEI. The CDR3 is 15 amino acids. Germline trimming cut 8 bases from V and 0 bases from J; bases unmatched to any gene: 9. CDR3 sequence reads: CASHRGDSHSYEQYF. CDR3 DNA sequence: TGTGCCAGCCACAGGGGGGACAGTCACTCCTACGAGCAGTACTTC. The full variable domain, its missing parts supplied by reference TRBV2 and TRBJ2-7, is EPEVTQTPSHQVTQMGQEVILRCVPISNHLYFYWYRQILGQKVEFLVSFYNNEISEKSEIFDDQFSVERPDGSNFTLKIRSTKLEDSAMYFCASHRGDSHSYEQYFGPGTRLTVT.

The chain couples TRBV7-2 to TRBJ1-5; tentative D call: TRBD1 (6 bases). With 0 bases removed from V and 3 bases from J, the gap between germline ends came to 9 bases. CDR3 length: 15 amino acids. Germline lookup yields CDR1 SGHTA and CDR2 FQGNSA. CDR3 in amino acids: CASSLARGHNQPQHF. In nucleotides, the CDR3 is TGTGCCAGCAGCTTAGCCAGGGGCCACAATCAGCCCCAGCATTTT.

The chain uses TRBV7-3 and TRBJ2-5; 9 nucleotides agree with TRBD2. The CDR3 spans 16 residues. Trimming at V came to 5 bases and at J to 4 bases, leaving 11 bases not matched to a gene. CDR1 is SGHTA, CDR2 FQGTGA, per germline. For the CDR3, the DNA is TGTGCCAGCAGCCCGCTTGGTAGCGGGGGAGGAGAGACCCAGTACTTC. The encoded protein is CASSPLGSGGGETQYF.

This clone was seen once. The chain combines TRBV5-1 with TRBJ2-5, with 9 bases fitting TRBD1. The length of the CDR3 is 16 residues. The germline CDR1 and CDR2 sequences are SGHRS and YFSETQ. Trimming removed 0 bases from V and 4 bases from J; junction bases left unmatched: 7. The CDR3 sequence: CASSLGDRVIGETQYF. The CDR3 DNA sequence: TGCGCCAGCAGCTTGGGGGACAGGGTGATAGGAGAGACCCAGTACTTC.

The V call is TRBV9, the J call TRBJ2-5, with 7 bases matching TRBD2. Trimming removed 0 bases from V and 4 bases from J; junction bases left unmatched: 9. This CDR3 contains 16 residues. Germline V gene lookup returns CDR1 SGDLS and CDR2 YYNGEE. CDR3 nucleotide sequence: TGTGCCAGCAGCGTAGCCCCGGGGAGGGCGTCAGAGACCCAGTACTTC. Translation gives CASSVAPGRASETQYF. The complete variable domain, with remaining parts taken from reference TRBV9 and TRBJ2-5, reads DSGVTQTPKHLITATGQRVTLRCSPRSGDLSVYWYQQSLDQGLQFLIQYYNGEERAKGNILERFSAQQFPDLHSELNLSSLELGDSALYFCASSVAPGRASETQYFGPGTRLLVL.

The rearrangement uses TRBV4-3 and TRBJ2-7; 7 bases map to TRBD1. CDR1 and CDR2 from the germline V gene are LGHNA and YSLEER. CDR3 size: 16 residues. V shed 3 bases, J shed 2 bases, and the junction held 10 bases outside the gene matches. The CDR3 loop is CASSHFRDRGTYEQYF. As DNA, the CDR3 is TGCGCCAGCAGCCACTTCCGGGACAGAGGTACCTACGAGCAGTACTTC.

The chain uses TRBV9 and TRBJ2-5; D may be TRBD1 (6 bases). With 4 bases removed from V and 4 bases from J, the gap between germline ends came to 8 bases. Per the germline V gene, CDR1 is SGDLS and CDR2 is YYNGEE. The CDR3 length is 12 residues. The CDR3 bases are TGTGCCAGCAGCTCAGGGGCAGAGACCCAGTACTTC. It specifies CASSSGAETQYF.